Shown below are 30 T cell receptor beta chains from a single sample sequenced in a study of identical twins (dated by TCRdb to 2015 to 2016). The method behind the library was 5' RACE. The run used an Illumina HiSeq 2000. The public reads were reanalyzed by TCRdb: fastp trimming at Q25, MiXCR alignment, in-frame beta chains only. Merged by CDR3 protein, the rows form single entries marked with the most common genes and DNA. This sample lists 700,000 to 950,000 distinct CDR3 sequences; over 9% were detected once. The ten largest clonotypes hold about 1.5% of the sample. The sample was also reused in another study, on yellow fever vaccine responses in identical twins.

The specimen was PBMCs. Receptors were obtained from a woman aged 18-29 years in good health.

This clonotype showed up just a few times. The chain has TRBV7-9 and TRBJ2-1; tentative D call: TRBD2 (6 bases). V lost 4 bases and J 3 bases, leaving 19 bases between the germline ends. Looked up from germline, CDR1 is SEHNR and CDR2 is FQNEAQ (reference sequence). The CDR3 is 17 amino acids. DNA for the CDR3: TGTGCCAGCAGCTCCTGGGGCGGGGACGGAAGCTACAATGAGCAGTTCTTC. This translates into CASSSWGGDGSYNEQFF.

This chain uses TRBV5-6 with TRBJ2-2; D is unresolved. V lost 4 bases and J lost 2, with 9 bases in between. Looked up from germline, CDR1 is SGHDT and CDR2 is YYEEEE. CDR3 size: 14 residues. CDR3 amino acids: CASSPVSNTGELFF. In DNA form, the CDR3 reads TGTGCCAGCAGCCCCGTGAGTAACACCGGGGAGCTGTTTTTT. The variable domain in full, completed from reference TRBV5-6 and TRBJ2-2, reads DAGVTQSPTHLIKTRGQQVTLRCSPKSGHDTVSWYQQALGQGPQFIFQYYEEEERQRGNFPDRFSGHQFPNYSSELNVNALLLGDSALYLCASSPVSNTGELFFGEGSRLTVL.

This clonotype was observed a few times. The rearrangement links TRBV12-3 or TRBV12-4 to TRBJ2-2; 9 bases are shared with TRBD2. The CDR3 has 16 residues. V lost 6 bases and J lost 3; bases outside the gene matches: 8. The CDR3 protein is CASSPLAGQDTGELFF. The CDR3 DNA follows: TGTGCCAGCAGCCCCCTAGCGGGGCAGGACACCGGGGAGCTGTTTTTT.

This clonotype has only a few counts. The rearrangement uses TRBV14 and TRBJ2-7; D unclear. CDR3 size: 13 residues. The germline V gene has CDR1 SGHDN and CDR2 FVKESK. The CDR3 reads CASSQEASYEQYV. CDR3 bases: TGTGCCAGCAGCCAAGAAGCGTCCTACGAGCAGTACGTA.

The V call is TRBV5-1, the J call TRBJ2-5, with D possibly TRBD2 on 5 matching bases. The CDR3 consists of 17 residues. Germline CDR1 reads SGHRS; CDR2 reads YFSETQ. The ends were cut back, 0 bases at V and 4 bases at J, with 19 bases in the middle. In nucleotides, the CDR3 is TGCGCCAGCAGCTTGGGGTTAGCGCCGGGCTCGGGAGAGACCCAGTACTTC. This sequence encodes CASSLGLAPGSGETQYF.

The chain has TRBV7-3 and TRBJ2-3; D is unresolved. Germline V CDR1 and CDR2: SGHTA, FQGTGA. The CDR3 spans 14 residues. The V and J ends lost 5 bases and 5 bases respectively, with 14 bases between them. This CDR3 reads CASSVQPWEDTQYF. The CDR3 coding sequence is TGTGCCAGCAGCGTCCAACCCTGGGAAGATACGCAGTATTTT.

This clonotype has a handful of counts. CDR3 sequence (DNA): TGCAGCGTCGGCGGGACTACCGACTCCTACGAGCAGTACTTC. Encoded protein: CSVGGTTDSYEQYF. This chain links TRBV29-1 with TRBJ2-7; 7 nucleotides match TRBD2. There are 14 residues in the CDR3. V lost 6 bases to trimming and J lost 0 bases; unmatched junction nucleotides: 8. The germline V gene encodes CDR1 SQVTM and CDR2 ANQGSEA.

This clonotype was seen only a few times. The J gene is TRBJ2-1, the V gene TRBV11-1; the match to TRBD1 covers 7 bases. Trimming removed 9 bases from V and 3 bases from J; junction bases left unmatched: 20. This CDR3 spans 18 amino acids. Germline V gene data show CDR1 as SGHAT and CDR2 as FQDESV (reference sequence). This CDR3 is CARDRDSTEIRLYNEQFF. The CDR3 DNA sequence: TGTGCCAGAGACCGGGACAGTACCGAGATTCGCCTCTACAATGAGCAGTTCTTC.

This clonotype was counted a few times. This chain joins TRBV11-1 and TRBJ2-7; unclear D gene. Trimming removed 5 bases from V and 0 bases from J, with 23 bases in between. CDR1 is SGHAT, CDR2 FQDESV, per germline (reference sequence). This CDR3 has 18 residues. CDR3 residues: CASSPPPRSSSSSYEQYF. Written as DNA, the CDR3 is TGTGCCAGCAGCCCCCCCCCCAGAAGCTCCTCTAGCTCCTACGAGCAGTACTTC.

This clonotype was counted many times. The chain carries TRBV10-3 and TRBJ1-5; no clear D. This CDR3 has 14 amino acids. The germline V and J ends were trimmed by 2 bases and 0 bases, with 5 bases remaining between them. CDR1 ENHRY and CDR2 SYGVKD come from the germline V gene. The CDR3 here is CAISEGYSNQPQHF. In DNA, the CDR3 is TGTGCCATCAGTGAGGGGTATAGCAATCAGCCCCAGCATTTT.

V gene TRBV7-9 combines with J gene TRBJ2-5, with no clear D. Germline CDR1 and CDR2: SEHNR and FQNEAQ (reference sequence). The CDR3 consists of 16 residues. Trimming took 1 base from V and 2 from J, leaving 14 bases between them. CDR3 region: CASSLEFSGLQETQYF. CDR3 sequence (DNA): TGTGCCAGCAGCTTAGAGTTTTCCGGGTTACAAGAGACCCAGTACTTC.

This clonotype was counted between two and nine times. The genes are TRBV5-1 and TRBJ2-3; D may correspond to TRBD1 or TRBD2 (5 bases each). Trimming pared 2 bases from V and 5 bases from J, leaving 12 bases between. CDR1 SGHRS and CDR2 YFSETQ come from the germline V gene. The CDR3 consists of 14 residues. Here the CDR3 DNA reads TGCGCCAGCAGCTTTGCCGGGGCCGGAGATACGCAGTATTTT. This translates into CASSFAGAGDTQYF.

This clonotype was seen only a few times. This chain joins TRBV5-1 and TRBJ1-6; D not certain. This CDR3 has 16 amino acids. Per germline, CDR1 SGHRS and CDR2 YFSETQ. Between the trimmed V and J ends, which lost 0 bases and 6 bases, there was a span of 13 bases. The CDR3 is CASSLDRGVGNSPLHF. In DNA, the CDR3 is TGCGCCAGCAGCTTGGATCGGGGAGTGGGTAATTCACCCCTCCACTTT.

This rearrangement joins TRBV12-3 or TRBV12-4 to TRBJ2-3; D call uncertain. V was pared by 11 bases and J by 0 bases, with 27 bases between. CDR3 length: 18 amino acids. DNA of the CDR3: TGTGCCTTCTGGGGTAGAGGCTACGCTCACCCTAGCACAGATACGCAGTATTTT. This sequence encodes CAFWGRGYAHPSTDTQYF.

There are many counts of this clonotype. The V gene is TRBV12-3 or TRBV12-4, the J gene TRBJ1-2; D is possibly TRBD1 (6 bases). V was trimmed by 5 bases and J by 4 bases, leaving 17 bases between them. CDR3 size: 15 residues. The CDR3: CASSVSGQGFYGYTF. CDR3 in DNA: TGTGCCAGCAGTGTTTCGGGACAAGGGTTCTATGGCTACACCTTC.

This chain joins TRBV29-1 and TRBJ1-2; D perhaps matches TRBD1 (5 bases). The CDR3 is 15 residues long. Germline V gene sequence: CDR1 SQVTM, CDR2 ANQGSEA. V gave up 5 bases and J gave up 2 bases, with 18 bases separating them. The CDR3 DNA reads TGCAGCGTTCTAGGGAGGGACCCCGGAAACTATGGCTACACCTTC. As protein: CSVLGRDPGNYGYTF.

The chain uses TRBV24-1 and TRBJ2-1; D gene ambiguous. Trimming removed 3 bases at V and 8 bases at J, with 13 bases between. Germline CDR1 and CDR2: KGHDR and SFDVKD. The CDR3 contains 14 residues. CDR3 in amino acids: CATSDPRKTDEQFF. CDR3 DNA sequence: TGTGCCACCAGTGATCCTAGAAAGACGGATGAGCAGTTCTTC.

The V gene is TRBV7-8, the J gene TRBJ1-4; D is undetermined. Germline CDR1 and CDR2: SGHVS and FQNEAQ. The germline V and J ends were trimmed by 5 bases and 2 bases, with 12 bases remaining between them. There are 15 residues in the CDR3. This CDR3 is CASSPEDSTNEKLFF. CDR3 DNA: TGTGCCAGCAGCCCGGAGGATTCGACTAATGAAAAACTGTTTTTT.

This clonotype has just a few counts. The chain carries TRBV9 and TRBJ2-1; tentatively, D is TRBD1 (6 bases). The CDR3 consists of 15 residues. The V gene lost 4 bases and the J gene lost 7 bases, with 18 bases spanning the gap. CDR1 and CDR2 (germline): SGDLS, YYNGEE. CDR3 residues: CASSPTSTRGNEQFF. The CDR3 DNA sequence: TGTGCCAGCAGCCCAACCTCCACTAGGGGGAATGAGCAGTTCTTC.

This clonotype was counted between two and nine times. This rearrangement joins TRBV4-1 to TRBJ1-2; no definite D call. V lost 3 bases to trimming and J lost 6 bases, with 20 bases between them. This CDR3 region has 16 residues. In germline, CDR1 is MGHRA, CDR2 YSYEKL. The CDR3, as DNA: TGCGCCAGCAGCCAGCCCGGCTTAGGCATAAATAATGGCTACACCTTC. Protein product: CASSQPGLGINNGYTF.

As for this clonotype: The junction shows a germline mismatch at one end, possibly a read error. This chain uses TRBV5-1 with TRBJ2-5; weak D call: TRBD1 (5 bases). Germline V gene sequence: CDR1 SGHRS, CDR2 YFSETQ. The CDR3 consists of 14 residues. CDR3 residues: CASSSAGHQETQYF. As DNA, the CDR3 is TGCGCCAGCAGCTCCGCCGGACACCAGGAGACCCAGTACTTC.

In its sample, this clonotype was seen a few times. The V gene is TRBV20-1, the J gene TRBJ2-3, with D perhaps being TRBD1 or TRBD2 (7 bases each). The germline V gene encodes CDR1 DFQATT and CDR2 SNEGSKA (reference sequence). Trimming pared 4 bases from V and 4 bases from J, leaving 15 bases between. This CDR3 contains 14 residues. The CDR3 sequence is CSATLGGGADTQYF. In DNA, the CDR3 is TGCAGTGCTACCCTGGGAGGGGGCGCAGATACGCAGTATTTT.

The chain is built from TRBV5-1 and TRBJ2-1; 9 bases are a match to TRBD2. CDR1 SGHRS and CDR2 YFSETQ come from the germline V gene. J was trimmed by 6 bases and V by 0 bases; bases with no gene match: 7. CDR3 size: 16 residues. CDR3 sequence reads: CASSLVVAGEPNEQFF. The DNA of the CDR3 is TGCGCCAGCAGCTTGGTCGTAGCGGGAGAACCCAATGAGCAGTTCTTC.

The sample holds a few counts of this clonotype. The chain uses TRBV29-1 and TRBJ2-3, with 7 bases fitting TRBD1. The CDR3 sequence is 13 residues long. Trimming removed 4 bases from V and 4 bases from J; junction bases left unmatched: 5. From germline, CDR1 is SQVTM and CDR2 ANQGSEA. CDR3 in amino acids: CSVATGTADTQYF. The DNA for the CDR3 is TGCAGCGTTGCGACAGGGACAGCAGATACGCAGTATTTT.

The chain combines TRBV7-2 with TRBJ2-5; D is perhaps TRBD1 or TRBD2 (5 bases each). Trimming left V 3 bases short and J 5 bases short, with 22 bases between. CDR1 and CDR2 from the germline V gene are SGHTA and FQGNSA. The CDR3 sequence is 17 residues long. The CDR3 spells CASSFLAGSTRTETQYF. For the CDR3, the DNA is TGTGCCAGCAGCTTCTTGGCAGGGTCAACTAGGACGGAGACCCAGTACTTC.

This clonotype has at least ten counts. The rearrangement links TRBV5-1 to TRBJ2-7; possible D gene TRBD2, 6 bases. Trimming left V 0 bases short and J 2 bases short, with 12 bases between. The CDR3 length is 15 residues. Germline loops: CDR1 SGHRS, CDR2 YFSETQ. For the CDR3, the DNA is TGCGCCAGCAGCTTGGCTCCTAGCGAGACCTACGAGCAGTACTTC. Translated, it gives CASSLAPSETYEQYF.

The genes are TRBV6-1 and TRBJ1-1, with D unresolved. V was clipped by 4 bases and J by 0 bases, with 9 bases between them. The CDR3 spans 14 residues. The germline V gene encodes CDR1 MNHNS and CDR2 SASEGT. Here the CDR3 DNA reads TGTGCCAGCAGTGCCCGACTTGTGAACACTGAAGCTTTCTTT. Protein sequence: CASSARLVNTEAFF.

This clonotype has just a few counts. The chain joins TRBV3-1 to TRBJ1-1; tentatively, D is TRBD1 (6 bases). CDR1 is LGHDT and CDR2 is YNNKEL in the germline V gene (reference sequence). CDR3 length: 13 amino acids. The V end was cut by 6 bases, the J end by 4 bases, with 12 bases between. This chain's CDR3 is CASSPGTPTEAFF. Here the CDR3 DNA reads TGTGCCAGCAGTCCCGGGACACCCACTGAAGCTTTCTTT.

In this sample, this clonotype turned up a few times. The V gene is TRBV19, the J gene TRBJ2-3, with D perhaps being TRBD1 or TRBD2 (6 bases each). The CDR3 has 14 amino acids. Germline V gene lookup returns CDR1 LNHDA and CDR2 SQIVND (reference sequence). V gave up 7 bases and J gave up 7 bases, with 18 bases separating them. The CDR3 spells CASIPDGGRNTQYF. CDR3 nucleotide sequence: TGTGCCAGTATTCCGGACGGGGGCCGAAATACGCAGTATTTT.

In its sample, this clonotype was seen many times. V and J are TRBV5-1 and TRBJ2-3; the D is unclear. V dropped 0 bases and J dropped 5 bases, with 4 bases sitting between them. The germline V gene has CDR1 SGHRS and CDR2 YFSETQ. The CDR3 has 12 residues. CDR3 protein: CASSLEVDTQYF. DNA for the CDR3: TGCGCCAGCAGCTTGGAGGTAGATACGCAGTATTTT.